The 25 T cell receptor beta chains below all came from one sample that was sequenced in a study of blood T cells in healthy people across ages. With a J-beta primer mix and a sample-barcoded 5' primer, a second PCR ran roughly 6 to 12 cycles. TCRdb independently ran MiXCR on the 5' RACE reads; one entry per CDR3 protein. The table records about 900,000 distinct CDR3 sequences, about 48% of them present only once. Sequencing used blood. These receptors all stem from a man aged 25-45 years in good health.

This clonotype was seen a few times. The chain employs TRBV2 and TRBJ2-7, with TRBD2 as a possible D gene (5 bases). V was pared by 6 bases and J by 7 bases, with 16 bases between. CDR3 length: 13 amino acids. Per germline, CDR1 SNHLY and CDR2 FYNNEI. The CDR3 DNA follows: TGTGCCAGCAGCGGCCTTTCGGGAACTGAGCAGTACTTC. It is translated as CASSGLSGTEQYF.

This chain joins TRBV20-1 and TRBJ2-4; no firm D call. The V gene lost 0 bases and the J gene lost 10 bases, with 16 bases spanning the gap. Germline CDR1 reads DFQATT; CDR2 reads SNEGSKA (reference sequence). The CDR3 is 14 residues long. CDR3 amino acids: CSARDPTSELIQYF. CDR3 DNA sequence: TGCAGTGCTAGAGATCCCACCAGCGAATTGATTCAGTACTTC.

A remark on this clonotype: This is likely a read error, given that the CDR3 carries no conserved phenylalanine or tryptophan at its end. The chain combines TRBV28 with TRBJ2-1, with TRBD2 identical over 11 bases. V lost 5 bases to trimming and J lost 9 bases; unmatched junction nucleotides: 15. The CDR3 spans 17 residues. The germline V gene encodes CDR1 MDHEN and CDR2 SYDVKM. CDR3 DNA sequence: TGTGCCAGCAGTGGGGTGGGTAGCGGGGGGGCCAGGCGTGAGCAGTTCTTG. Translating gives CASSGVGSGGARREQFL.

The chain links TRBV28 to TRBJ2-7; the D gene is possibly TRBD2 (6 bases). The V and J ends lost 2 bases and 11 bases respectively, with 13 bases between them. Germline loops: CDR1 MDHEN, CDR2 SYDVKM. This CDR3 has 12 residues. This CDR3 reads CASSLGPRGKYF. DNA of the CDR3: TGTGCCAGCAGTTTAGGGCCCCGGGGGAAGTACTTC.

This chain joins TRBV10-3 and TRBJ1-2, with D unresolved. The CDR3 totals 12 residues. Germline loops: CDR1 ENHRY, CDR2 SYGVKD. V lost 5 bases and J lost 2, with 6 bases in between. The CDR3 DNA sequence: TGTGCCATCAGTCCGGTAAACTATGGCTACACCTTC. It encodes CAISPVNYGYTF.

The rearrangement joins TRBV27 to TRBJ2-5; TRBD2 agrees at 11 bases. The CDR3 sequence is 15 residues long. J lost 7 bases, V lost 3 bases, and 7 bases had no gene match. Looked up from germline, CDR1 is MNHEY and CDR2 is SMNVEV (reference sequence). The CDR3 sequence: CASSFLATSGGTQYF. The CDR3 DNA follows: TGTGCCAGCAGTTTCCTCGCTACTAGCGGGGGGACCCAGTACTTC.

For this clonotype: One end of the junction varies from germline; a read error may be responsible. This chain connects TRBV10-3 to TRBJ1-4, with 7 bases fitting TRBD1. Germline values: CDR1 ENHRY, CDR2 SYGVKD. This CDR3 has 16 residues. CDR3 DNA: TGTGCCATCAGTGAGACTAAGACAGGGTCTAACGAAAAACTGTTTTTT. This codes for CAISETKTGSNEKLFF.

The V gene is TRBV3-1, the J gene TRBJ2-4, with unresolved D. The CDR3 contains 16 residues. Germline V gene lookup returns CDR1 LGHDT and CDR2 YNNKEL (reference sequence). V dropped 0 bases and J dropped 0 bases, with 9 bases sitting between them. This chain's CDR3 is CASSQDLSLAKNIQYF. DNA of the CDR3: TGTGCCAGCAGCCAAGATTTATCCCTAGCCAAAAACATTCAGTACTTC.

The chain combines TRBV11-1 with TRBJ2-5, with 11 positions matching TRBD1. Germline CDR1 reads SGHAT; CDR2 reads FQDESV (reference sequence). V lost 3 bases and J lost 0; bases outside the gene matches: 0. The CDR3 has 15 amino acids. CDR3 in amino acids: CASSLDRGHQETQYF. For the CDR3, the DNA is TGTGCCAGCAGCTTGGACAGGGGGCACCAAGAGACCCAGTACTTC.

This chain joins TRBV5-1 and TRBJ2-1; D call uncertain. V gave up 1 base and J gave up 0 bases, with 8 bases separating them. The germline V gene has CDR1 SGHRS and CDR2 YFSETQ. The length of the CDR3 is 15 residues. DNA for the CDR3: TGCGCCAGCAGCTTGATGTCAAGCTCCTACAATGAGCAGTTCTTC. Protein sequence: CASSLMSSSYNEQFF.

This chain joins TRBV27 and TRBJ2-3; D ambiguous. Germline V lookup: CDR1 MNHEY, CDR2 SMNVEV (reference sequence). There are 14 residues in the CDR3. Trimming pared 1 base from V and 3 bases from J, leaving 8 bases between. CDR3 region: CASSLLLGTDTQYF. The CDR3 region has the DNA TGTGCCAGCAGTTTATTGTTAGGAACAGATACGCAGTATTTT.

This clonotype has only one observation. The rearrangement links TRBV7-9 to TRBJ2-5; TRBD1 matches 7 bases. J lost 5 bases, V lost 5 bases, and 14 bases had no gene match. Germline assignment: CDR1 SEHNR and CDR2 FQNEAQ (reference sequence). This CDR3 is built from 16 residues. The DNA for the CDR3 is TGTGCCAGCAGCAACCGACAGGGTTCCAAAGAGGAGACCCAGTACTTC. This gives the protein CASSNRQGSKEETQYF.

CDR3 coding DNA: TGTGCTAGTGCCCTGACAGGGGCAGATACGCAGTATTTT. It translates to CASALTGADTQYF. The V and J genes are TRBV12-5 and TRBJ2-3; 8 bases agree with TRBD1. CDR3 length: 13 residues. Germline V gene data show CDR1 as LGHNT and CDR2 as FRNRAP. V dropped 7 bases and J dropped 4; count of bases not matched to a gene: 4.

The genes are TRBV2 and TRBJ2-1; 8 bases are shared with TRBD2. CDR3 length: 15 residues. V was clipped by 5 bases and J by 7 bases; unmatched bases: 10. The germline V gene encodes CDR1 SNHLY and CDR2 FYNNEI. Written as DNA, the CDR3 is TGTGCCAGCAGTACGACTAGCGACGGATTAAATGAGCAGTTCTTC. This codes for CASSTTSDGLNEQFF.

V usage is TRBV13 and J usage is TRBJ2-7, with a weak D call TRBD2 (5 bases). Trimming took off 3 bases at V and 0 bases at J, with 12 bases between the two ends. Germline assignment: CDR1 PRHDT and CDR2 FYEKMQ (reference sequence). The CDR3 loop spans 15 amino acids. CDR3 DNA: TGTGCCAGCAGCTTTAATCAAGGGAGCTCCTACGAGCAGTACTTC. Its protein product is CASSFNQGSSYEQYF.

The V call is TRBV2, the J call TRBJ1-6, with D possibly TRBD1 on 5 matching bases. The germline gives CDR1 SNHLY, CDR2 FYNNEI. V was pared by 0 bases and J by 0 bases, with 15 bases between. The CDR3 has 19 residues. The DNA for the CDR3 is TGTGCCAGCAGTGAAGCGCCCGGGGCGATGAGCTCCTATAATTCACCCCTCCACTTT. It codes for CASSEAPGAMSSYNSPLHF.

The chain employs TRBV20-1 and TRBJ2-2; possibly TRBD2 for D (6 bases). Germline CDR1 DFQATT, CDR2 SNEGSKA (reference sequence). Trimming removed 1 base at V and 7 bases at J, with 16 bases between. The CDR3 loop spans 15 amino acids. CDR3 in DNA: TGCAGTGCTAGAGGGCTAGCGATCCCGAACGGGGAGCTGTTTTTT. Translated: CSARGLAIPNGELFF.

The chain carries TRBV7-9 and TRBJ2-5, with TRBD2 identical over 9 bases. In germline, CDR1 is SEHNR, CDR2 FQNEAQ (reference sequence). After removal of 2 bases from V and 5 bases from J, the junction contained 6 bases not matched to a gene. There are 15 residues in the CDR3. CDR3 protein: CASSLLLAGNETQYF. In DNA form, the CDR3 reads TGTGCCAGCAGCTTACTGCTAGCGGGGAATGAGACCCAGTACTTC. Based on the CDR3 plus reference TRBV7-9 and TRBJ2-5, the full variable domain is DTGVSQNPRHKITKRGQNVTFRCDPISEHNRLYWYRQTLGQGPEFLTYFQNEAQLEKSRLLSDRFSAERPKGSFSTLEIQRTEQGDSAMYLCASSLLLAGNETQYFGPGTRLLVL.

This clonotype was recorded a few times. This sequence joins TRBV28 and TRBJ2-5, with TRBD2 matching 8 bases. The last part of the DNA fits TRBJ2-7 better; the J call may be wrong. Germline V lookup: CDR1 MDHEN, CDR2 SYDVKM. There are 14 residues in the CDR3. The DNA of the CDR3 is TGTGCCAGCAGTCATAAGGCGGGAGGCAACGAGCAGTACTTC. Amino acids: CASSHKAGGNEQYF.

A few counts support this clonotype. The chain is built from TRBV7-2 and TRBJ2-1, with no clear D. Trimming removed 1 base at V and 7 bases at J, with 8 bases between. Looked up from germline, CDR1 is SGHTA and CDR2 is FQGNSA. CDR3 length: 13 residues. This chain's CDR3 is CASSLEPGNEQFF. CDR3 DNA sequence: TGTGCCAGCAGCTTAGAGCCTGGTAATGAGCAGTTCTTC.

The chain combines TRBV28 with TRBJ2-3, with 9 bases that match TRBD1. CDR1 MDHEN and CDR2 SYDVKM come from the germline V gene. Unmatched junction bases numbered 10, after V lost 6 bases and J lost 0 bases. The length of the CDR3 is 17 residues. The DNA for the CDR3 is TGTGCCAGCAGGAACGTAGTGGGACAGGGCAGCACAGATACGCAGTATTTT. Translating gives CASRNVVGQGSTDTQYF.

The chain carries TRBV7-2 and TRBJ1-6, with a possible D match to TRBD1 (5 bases). The germline gives CDR1 SGHTA, CDR2 FQGNSA. Trimming took 8 bases from V and 1 from J, leaving 9 bases between them. CDR3 size: 14 residues. The CDR3 coding sequence is TGTGCCAGCCGTGACAGATCCTATAATTCACCCCTCCACTTT. Protein sequence: CASRDRSYNSPLHF.

This clonotype was seen only a few times. For the CDR3, the DNA is TGTGCCAGCAGTTTATTAGGACAGGGGGGAAATGAGCAGTTCTTC. Its protein is CASSLLGQGGNEQFF. V gene TRBV28 combines with J gene TRBJ2-1; TRBD1 agrees at 10 bases. Germline V gene lookup returns CDR1 MDHEN and CDR2 SYDVKM. The CDR3 is 15 amino acids. V lost 1 base and J lost 7; bases outside the gene matches: 4.

The V call is TRBV2, the J call TRBJ1-1; no definite D call. This CDR3 has 11 amino acids. V was shortened by 9 bases and J by 7 bases, with 12 bases between the two germline ends. CDR1 and CDR2 from the germline V gene are SNHLY and FYNNEI. CDR3 protein: CASRERGEAFF. The CDR3 DNA follows: TGTGCCAGTCGAGAACGGGGTGAAGCTTTCTTT.

A few counts support this clonotype. V usage is TRBV15 and J usage is TRBJ2-1, with D perhaps TRBD2 (6 bases). The V gene's germline CDR1 is LNHNV and CDR2 YYDKDF (reference sequence). This CDR3 comprises 14 residues. Trimming cost V 6 bases and J 7 bases, with 16 bases left between them. In DNA, the CDR3 is TGTGCCACCAGGGAAAGGGAGGTTCGGAATGAGCAGTTCTTC. Protein sequence: CATREREVRNEQFF.